The sequence of this T cell receptor beta chain was determined in a study of T cells in tuberculosis listed by TCRdb under 2018. At the level of the whole study: To characterize T cells specific for the mycobacterial lipid antigen glucose monomycolate (GMM), the study used CD1B tetramers together with high-throughput TCR immunosequencing. A South African clinical cohort compared IGRA-negative adolescents, IGRA-positive adolescents with latent tuberculosis and adults with active tuberculosis, around 10 per group.

The immunoSEQ multiplex PCR assay was used to generate TCR libraries, with TCR-beta and/or TCR-alpha/delta assays applied to each sample. Amplified TCR libraries were sequenced on the Illumina high-throughput platform. In the authors' own workflow: Clustering and dimensionality reduction relied on pairwise TCRdist distances among GMM-specific receptors from T cells that were either sorted ex vivo or expanded in vitro. The score assigned to each clinical repertoire was mean NN-distance, meaning the average TCRdist to the nearest 10% of tetramer-positive reference sequences. GEM TCR motif frequency was computed as the fraction of unique TCRs matching known GEM sequences by V/J usage and CDR3 length. Linear discriminant analysis with leave-one-out cross-validation, implemented in scikit-learn, was used to classify active tuberculosis. TCRdb re-hosts the immuneACCESS table, in-frame sequences only. Its copies lack some clones; in the studies checked, an unresolved V gene accounts for under half of them, and the cause for the rest is not known. V and J calls and clone size are copied from that table; D and trimming were computed from the DNA. The sample table shows about 33,000 clones, and approximately 90% are seen once. In total, the top ten clones hold 6.5% to 9.5% of the sample.

Results and caveats for the whole study, not just this receptor: Compared with IGRA-negative controls, TCR-alpha repertoires from active tuberculosis had smaller mean NN-distances to GMM-specific TCRs, which suggests that these TCRs underwent clonal expansion. Smaller NN-distances were partly driven by shorter CDR3-alpha lengths in active tuberculosis patients, and statistical significance was not reached for the TCR-beta difference. A classifier using the diverse GMM-specific repertoire reached just over 85% accuracy (AUROC 0.85 to 0.9), compared with 70% accuracy using GEM motif frequencies. Clinical samples were selected based on which cryopreserved specimens were available, and the active tuberculosis cases were adults whereas the controls were adolescents.

At study entry, a tuberculin skin test and the QuantiFERON-TB GOLD In-Tube IGRA were used to screen adolescents for latent tuberculosis infection. Immunosequencing of unsorted cryopreserved PBMC covered, on average, about 99,000 T cells per clinical donor. Eleven high schools in the Worcester region of the Western Cape, South Africa, served as enrollment sites for adolescents aged 12 to 18 years. Approximately ten adolescents infected with M. tuberculosis and approximately ten uninfected adolescents were chosen and matched for age and sex. For the adolescents, PBMC were isolated by density centrifugation from freshly drawn heparinized blood and then cryopreserved. Remarks on this clone: This clone's antigen is unknown. It has no much larger one-base neighbor in the sample; base qualities were not kept.

The germline V gene (reference sequence) specifies SGHNT as CDR1 and YYREEE as CDR2. The cysteine opens and the phenylalanine closes a CDR3 of 17 amino acids. Of all the DNA, just the CDR3 is kept, 51 bases in frame from base 1. Trimming takes 5 bases off V and 3 bases off J; junction bases not matched to a gene: 13. The sequenced material came from PBMCs. This receptor chain uses TRBV5-4 and TRBJ2-3, with 9 central nucleotides matching TRBD2. The sequence came from a donor aged 10-35 years with latent tuberculosis or without tuberculosis infection. Some clones in this sample may be carry-over from other donors' samples. The DNA reads TGTGCCAGCAGGGAGGGCAACCCGGGACTAGCTACAGATACGCAGTATTTT. Its translation is CASREGNPGLATDTQYF.